One sample yielded the 8 T cell receptor beta chains listed below, sequenced in a study of cytomegalovirus exposure and HLA in healthy donors. It was with 60 Vbeta and 13 Jbeta primers that the PCR ran. Sequencing was performed with immunoSEQ multiplex PCR; in TCRdb, only in-frame clones are kept and a portion is missing. The repertoire holds fewer than 250,000 clones, with approximately 83% as singletons. Material: PBMCs. These receptors were obtained from a woman aged 45-59 years in good health and CMV-seropositive.

The V gene is TRBV7-8, the J gene TRBJ2-3; 12 bases are a match to TRBD2. This CDR3 is built from 15 residues. Germline assignment: CDR1 SGHVS and CDR2 FQNEAQ. V lost 5 bases to trimming and J lost 5 bases; unmatched junction nucleotides: 5. The CDR3 DNA reads as TGTGCCAGCAGCAGGACTAGCGGGGATATAGATACGCAGTATTTT. It yields the protein CASSRTSGDIDTQYF.

The chain has TRBV5-6 and TRBJ2-7; 12 nucleotides align to TRBD2. V shed 4 bases and J 4 bases; nucleotides not matched to a gene: 6. CDR3 size: 15 residues. CDR1 and CDR2 from the germline V gene are SGHDT and YYEEEE. As DNA, the CDR3 is TGTGCCAGCAGCATTCTAGCGGGGGGGCGGTACGAGCAGTACTTC. Protein: CASSILAGGRYEQYF.

This clone has only one observation. V is TRBV18 and J is TRBJ1-1, with 8 bases aligning to TRBD1. Germline V lookup: CDR1 KGHSH, CDR2 LQKENI. The CDR3 sequence is 15 residues long. Germline trimming cut 3 bases from V and 2 bases from J; bases unmatched to any gene: 5. CDR3 DNA: TGTGCCAGCTCACCCACAGGGGGACAAAACACTGAAGCTTTCTTT. It encodes CASSPTGGQNTEAFF.

This rearrangement joins TRBV4-1 to TRBJ2-7, with TRBD1 matching over 11 bases. Germline-derived CDR1 and CDR2 are MGHRA and YSYEKL. V shed 0 bases and J 0 bases; nucleotides not matched to a gene: 10. CDR3 length: 19 amino acids. CDR3 sequence (DNA): TGCGCCAGCAGCCAAGAAGGATGGGACAGGGGGTCCAGCTCCTACGAGCAGTACTTC. Translating gives CASSQEGWDRGSSSYEQYF.

In DNA, the CDR3 is TGCAGCGTTGAAGCCGACCAAGAGACCCAGTACTTC. Encoded protein: CSVEADQETQYF. V gene TRBV29-1 combines with J gene TRBJ2-5; D is uncertain. The CDR3 consists of 12 residues. V lost 1 base and J 0 bases, leaving 3 bases between the germline ends. CDR1 and CDR2 (germline): SQVTM, ANQGSEA.

The chain joins TRBV5-1 to TRBJ2-5; tentatively, D is TRBD1 (6 bases). With 3 bases removed from V and 1 base from J, the gap between germline ends came to 10 bases. Germline CDR1 SGHRS, CDR2 YFSETQ. CDR3 length: 14 amino acids. The CDR3 is CASSSGQFQETQYF. CDR3 in DNA: TGCGCCAGCAGCTCCGGACAGTTCCAAGAGACCCAGTACTTC.

The J gene is TRBJ2-3, the V gene TRBV10-3; D is ambiguous. The germline V gene encodes CDR1 ENHRY and CDR2 SYGVKD. Trimming removed 5 bases from V and 4 bases from J, with 7 bases in between. The CDR3 consists of 12 residues. The CDR3 nucleotides read TGTGCCATCAGTCGCCAGGCAGATACGCAGTATTTT. Residues: CAISRQADTQYF.

This clone has a single count. V gene TRBV11-3 combines with J gene TRBJ2-5, with TRBD1 identical over 7 bases. This CDR3 comprises 12 residues. Germline CDR1 SGHNT, CDR2 YENEEA. Trimming at V came to 6 bases and at J to 3 bases, leaving 1 base not matched to a gene. The CDR3 coding sequence is TGTGCCAGCAGAGGGACAGAAGAGACCCAGTACTTC. It yields the protein CASRGTEETQYF.